The next 6 T cell receptor beta chains were all read from a single sample in a study of Graves' ophthalmopathy and Graves' hyperthyroidism. Transcripts of RNA were the source for amplifying TCR beta CDR3 regions. HTBI primers served in a first-round RT-PCR, which a second-round multiplex PCR followed. TCRdb re-called the multiplex PCR reads with MiXCR, one entry per CDR3 protein. The sample yields 680,000 or so distinct CDR3 sequences, 22% seen once. What was sequenced was peripheral blood. All receptors derive from a woman aged 18-35 years with stable Graves' hyperthyroidism. Some clones in this sample may be carry-over from other donors' samples.

The chain carries TRBV28 and TRBJ2-7; 7 bases line up with TRBD1. Germline V CDR1 and CDR2: MDHEN, SYDVKM. After removal of 5 bases from V and 0 bases from J, the junction contained 7 bases not matched to a gene. CDR3 length equals 15 residues. In nucleotides, the CDR3 is TGTGCCAGCAGTACAGCCGGGACAGACTCCTACGAGCAGTACTTC. This codes for CASSTAGTDSYEQYF.

The rearrangement uses TRBV6-1 and TRBJ1-6; D perhaps matches TRBD1 (5 bases). Germline V gives CDR1 MNHNS, CDR2 SASEGT. Between the trimmed V and J ends, which lost 8 bases and 8 bases, there was a span of 16 bases. The CDR3 length is 14 residues. CDR3 residues: CASRGAQDHSPLHF. CDR3 nucleotides: TGTGCCAGCCGAGGCGCACAGGATCATTCACCCCTCCACTTT.

The J gene is TRBJ2-5, the V gene TRBV20-1; the match to TRBD1 covers 7 bases. The germline V gene has CDR1 DFQATT and CDR2 SNEGSKA (reference sequence). CDR3 length equals 12 residues. With 6 bases clipped from V and 3 bases from J, the junction kept 4 bases outside the gene matches. CDR3 sequence reads: CSAQGQKETQYF. The CDR3 DNA reads as TGCAGTGCCCAGGGACAGAAAGAGACCCAGTACTTC.

The V call is TRBV18, the J call TRBJ2-1; D may be TRBD2 (6 bases). CDR3 length: 13 amino acids. Germline V gene lookup returns CDR1 KGHSH and CDR2 LQKENI. Trimming pared 6 bases from V and 10 bases from J, leaving 16 bases between. In DNA form, the CDR3 reads TGTGCCAGCTCGGGACTCCCTGGTGGGGAGCAGTTCTTC. Translated, it gives CASSGLPGGEQFF.

As for this clonotype: At one boundary the junction diverges from the germline segment, which might be a read error. The chain has TRBV6-1 and TRBJ2-7; no definite D call. Germline V gene sequence: CDR1 MNHNS, CDR2 SASEGT. This CDR3 spans 13 amino acids. CDR3 bases: TGTGCCAGCAGTGAAGCGGGCTCCTACGATCAGTACTTC. Translation gives CASSEAGSYDQYF.

The J gene is TRBJ2-7, the V gene TRBV10-3; TRBD1 might be the D (6 bases). Germline CDR1 ENHRY, CDR2 SYGVKD. Trimming left V 3 bases short and J 2 bases short, with 14 bases between. This CDR3 has 15 residues. Here the CDR3 reads CAISDPGTRTYEQYF. The CDR3 nucleotides read TGTGCCATCAGTGACCCCGGGACACGGACCTACGAGCAGTACTTC.